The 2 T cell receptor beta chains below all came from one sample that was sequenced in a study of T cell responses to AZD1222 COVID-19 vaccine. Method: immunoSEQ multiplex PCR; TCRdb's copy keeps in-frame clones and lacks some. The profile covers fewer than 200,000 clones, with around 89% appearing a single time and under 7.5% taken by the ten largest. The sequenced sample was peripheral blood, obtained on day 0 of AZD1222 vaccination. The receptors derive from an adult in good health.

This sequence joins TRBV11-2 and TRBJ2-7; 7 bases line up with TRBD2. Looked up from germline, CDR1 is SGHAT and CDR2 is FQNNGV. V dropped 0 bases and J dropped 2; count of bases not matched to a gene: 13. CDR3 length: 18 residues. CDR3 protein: CASSLDRRVREDTYEQYF. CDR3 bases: TGTGCCAGCAGCTTAGATCGACGTGTACGGGAGGACACCTACGAGCAGTACTTC.

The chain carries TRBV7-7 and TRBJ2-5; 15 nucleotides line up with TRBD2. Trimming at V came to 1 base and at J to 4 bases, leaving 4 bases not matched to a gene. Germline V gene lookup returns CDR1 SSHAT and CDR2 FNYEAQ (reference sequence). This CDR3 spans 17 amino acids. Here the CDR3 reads CASSLGTSGRAAETQYF. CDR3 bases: TGTGCCAGCAGCTTAGGGACTAGCGGGAGGGCCGCAGAGACCCAGTACTTC.